The TCR beta chain described here comes from a study of Tregs in tolerant kidney transplant recipients. Overall study findings and caveats: Findings come from small patient numbers and require larger validation. Biological reproducibility was not directly addressed in this study. Activated donor B cell expansion appeared to reveal the most relevant donor-specific TCRbeta repertoire.

TCRdb keeps only in-frame clones here, not all; method: immunoSEQ multiplex PCR. This table has about 88,000 clones, approximately 92% appearing once. Unstimulated Tregs (CD4+CD25+CD127-) and CD4+CD25- non-Tregs were sorted from PBMCs. About this clone: The antigen is unknown.

This clonotype originated in a human donor in good health. The material sequenced was CD8+ T cells from blood.

The CDR3 DNA follows: TGTGCCAGCAGTTCCGGGGACACTCAGAACACTGAAGCTTTCTTT. It translates to CASSSGDTQNTEAFF. The chain uses TRBV6-5 and TRBJ1-1; weak D call: TRBD1 (6 bases). The germline V and J ends were trimmed by 4 bases and 1 base, with 13 bases remaining between them. CDR1 is MNHEY, CDR2 SVGAGI, per germline. CDR3 length: 15 amino acids.